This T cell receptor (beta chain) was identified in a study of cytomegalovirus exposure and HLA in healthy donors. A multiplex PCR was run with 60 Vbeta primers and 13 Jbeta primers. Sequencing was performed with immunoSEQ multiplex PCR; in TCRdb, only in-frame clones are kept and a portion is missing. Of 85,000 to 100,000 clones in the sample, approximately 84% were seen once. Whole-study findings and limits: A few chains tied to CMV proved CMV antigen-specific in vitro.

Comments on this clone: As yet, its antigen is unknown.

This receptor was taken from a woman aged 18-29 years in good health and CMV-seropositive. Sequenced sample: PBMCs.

The CDR3, as DNA: TGTGCCAGCAGCTTTGGCGGGATAAGCGGGGAGCTGTTTTTT. Amino acids: CASSFGGISGELFF. This sequence joins TRBV11-1 and TRBJ2-2, with D possibly matching TRBD2 (6 bases). From germline, CDR1 is SGHAT and CDR2 FQDESV (reference sequence). The CDR3 length is 14 residues. Trimming took off 3 bases at V and 7 bases at J, with 12 bases between the two ends.